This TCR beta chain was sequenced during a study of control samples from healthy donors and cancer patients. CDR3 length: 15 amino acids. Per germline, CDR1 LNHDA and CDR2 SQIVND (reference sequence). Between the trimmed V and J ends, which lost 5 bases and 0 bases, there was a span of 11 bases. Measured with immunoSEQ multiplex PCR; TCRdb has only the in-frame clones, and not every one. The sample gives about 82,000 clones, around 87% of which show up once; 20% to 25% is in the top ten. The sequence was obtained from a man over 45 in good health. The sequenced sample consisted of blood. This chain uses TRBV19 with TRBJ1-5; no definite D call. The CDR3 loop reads CASSSAGYSNQPQHF. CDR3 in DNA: TGTGCCAGTAGTTCGGCAGGATATAGCAATCAGCCCCAGCATTTT.